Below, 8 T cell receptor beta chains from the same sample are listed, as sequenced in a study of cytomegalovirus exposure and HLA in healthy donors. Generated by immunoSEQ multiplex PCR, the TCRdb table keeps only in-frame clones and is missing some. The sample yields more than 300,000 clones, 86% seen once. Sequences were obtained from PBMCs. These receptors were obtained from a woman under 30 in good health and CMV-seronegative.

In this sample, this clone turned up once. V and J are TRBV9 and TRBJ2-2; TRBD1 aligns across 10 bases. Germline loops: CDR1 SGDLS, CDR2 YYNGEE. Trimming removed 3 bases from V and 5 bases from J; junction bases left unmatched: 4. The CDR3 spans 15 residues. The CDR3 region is CASSAGQGRTGELFF. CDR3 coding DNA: TGTGCCAGCAGCGCGGGACAGGGGAGGACCGGGGAGCTGTTTTTT.

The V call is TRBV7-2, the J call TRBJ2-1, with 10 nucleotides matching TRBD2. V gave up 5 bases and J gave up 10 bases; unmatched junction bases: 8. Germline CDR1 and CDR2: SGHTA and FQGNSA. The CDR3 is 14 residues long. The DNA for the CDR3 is TGTGCCAGCAGCCCTCTAGCGGGAGTCCGGGAGCAGTTCTTC. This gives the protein CASSPLAGVREQFF.

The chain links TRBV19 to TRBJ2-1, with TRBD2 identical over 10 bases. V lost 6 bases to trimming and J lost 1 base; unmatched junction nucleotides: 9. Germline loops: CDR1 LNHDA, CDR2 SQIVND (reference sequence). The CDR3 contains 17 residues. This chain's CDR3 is CASSAVAGGGSYNEQFF. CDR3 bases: TGTGCCAGTAGCGCCGTAGCGGGAGGCGGTTCCTACAATGAGCAGTTCTTC.

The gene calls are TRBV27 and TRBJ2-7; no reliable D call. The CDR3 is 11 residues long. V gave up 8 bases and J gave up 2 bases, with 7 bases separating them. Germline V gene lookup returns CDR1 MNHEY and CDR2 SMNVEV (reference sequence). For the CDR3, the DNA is TGTGCCAGCGGCCCCACCTACGAGCAGTACTTC. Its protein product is CASGPTYEQYF.

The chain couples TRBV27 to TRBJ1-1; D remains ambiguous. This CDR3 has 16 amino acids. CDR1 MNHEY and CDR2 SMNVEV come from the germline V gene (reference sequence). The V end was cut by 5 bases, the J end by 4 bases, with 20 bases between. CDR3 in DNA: TGTGCCAGCAGTCCGCTCGGGAAGTTAGAGAGCACTGAAGCTTTCTTT. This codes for CASSPLGKLESTEAFF.

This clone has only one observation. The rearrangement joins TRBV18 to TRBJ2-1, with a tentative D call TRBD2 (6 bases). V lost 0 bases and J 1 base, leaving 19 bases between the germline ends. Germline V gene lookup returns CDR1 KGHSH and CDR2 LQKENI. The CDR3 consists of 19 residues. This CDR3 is CASSPPNAMGLTSYNEQFF. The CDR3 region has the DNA TGTGCCAGCTCACCACCTAACGCGATGGGACTGACATCCTACAATGAGCAGTTCTTC. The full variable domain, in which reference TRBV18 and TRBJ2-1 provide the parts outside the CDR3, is NAGVMQNPRHLVRRRGQEARLRCSPMKGHSHVYWYRQLPEEGLKFMVYLQKENIIDESGMPKERFSAEFPKEGPSILRIQQVVRGDSAAYFCASSPPNAMGLTSYNEQFFGPGTRLTVL.

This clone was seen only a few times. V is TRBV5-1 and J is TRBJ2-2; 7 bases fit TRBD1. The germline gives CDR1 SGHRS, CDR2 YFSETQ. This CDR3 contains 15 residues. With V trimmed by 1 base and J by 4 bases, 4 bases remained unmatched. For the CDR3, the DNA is TGCGCCAGCAGCTTGCCCGGACAGGCCACCGGGGAGCTGTTTTTT. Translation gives CASSLPGQATGELFF.

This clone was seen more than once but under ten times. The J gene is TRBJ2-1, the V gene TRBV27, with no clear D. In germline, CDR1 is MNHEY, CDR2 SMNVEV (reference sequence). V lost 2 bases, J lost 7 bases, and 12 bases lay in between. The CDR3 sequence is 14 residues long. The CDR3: CASSLGPQPNEQFF. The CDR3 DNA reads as TGTGCCAGCAGTTTAGGGCCCCAGCCAAATGAGCAGTTCTTC.